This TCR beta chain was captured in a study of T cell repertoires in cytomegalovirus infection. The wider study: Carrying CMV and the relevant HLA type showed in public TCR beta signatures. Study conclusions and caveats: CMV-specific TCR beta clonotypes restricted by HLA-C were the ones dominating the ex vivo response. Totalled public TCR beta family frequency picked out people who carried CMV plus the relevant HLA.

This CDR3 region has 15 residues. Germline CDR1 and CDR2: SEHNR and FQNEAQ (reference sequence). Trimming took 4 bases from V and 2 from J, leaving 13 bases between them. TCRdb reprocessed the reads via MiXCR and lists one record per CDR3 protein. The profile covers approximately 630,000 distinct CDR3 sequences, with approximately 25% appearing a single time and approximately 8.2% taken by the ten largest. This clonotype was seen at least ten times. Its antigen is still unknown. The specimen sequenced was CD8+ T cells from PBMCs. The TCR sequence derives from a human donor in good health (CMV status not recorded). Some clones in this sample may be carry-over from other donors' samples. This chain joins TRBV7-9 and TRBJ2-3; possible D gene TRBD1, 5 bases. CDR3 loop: CASSSPEGVTDTQYF. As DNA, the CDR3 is TGTGCCAGCAGCTCCCCCGAAGGGGTCACAGATACGCAGTATTTT.